This record concerns one T cell receptor (beta chain) sequence. The antigen is not known. The data were taken from a study of cytomegalovirus exposure and HLA in healthy donors. The CDR3 spans 14 residues. Germline V CDR1 and CDR2: WNHNN, SYGVQD (reference sequence). Generated by immunoSEQ multiplex PCR, the TCRdb table keeps only in-frame clones and is missing some. This table has 56,000 or so clones, roughly nine tenths appearing once. Study results and limitations: Cytomegalovirus-associated TCR beta chains were listed, numbering some 170. CMV antigen specificity of a few CMV-associated chains was confirmed in vitro. The TCR clusters that emerged in the first cohort tended, a later analysis found, to co-occur in the approximately 130 validation repertoires.

The sample comprised PBMCs. This clonotype was obtained from a man younger than 30 in good health and CMV-seronegative. This chain joins TRBV10-1 and TRBJ2-7; D is perhaps TRBD2 (5 bases). The CDR3 here is CARGMVPDVYEQYF. DNA for the CDR3: TGCGCACGGGGTATGGTACCTGACGTTTACGAGCAGTACTTC.